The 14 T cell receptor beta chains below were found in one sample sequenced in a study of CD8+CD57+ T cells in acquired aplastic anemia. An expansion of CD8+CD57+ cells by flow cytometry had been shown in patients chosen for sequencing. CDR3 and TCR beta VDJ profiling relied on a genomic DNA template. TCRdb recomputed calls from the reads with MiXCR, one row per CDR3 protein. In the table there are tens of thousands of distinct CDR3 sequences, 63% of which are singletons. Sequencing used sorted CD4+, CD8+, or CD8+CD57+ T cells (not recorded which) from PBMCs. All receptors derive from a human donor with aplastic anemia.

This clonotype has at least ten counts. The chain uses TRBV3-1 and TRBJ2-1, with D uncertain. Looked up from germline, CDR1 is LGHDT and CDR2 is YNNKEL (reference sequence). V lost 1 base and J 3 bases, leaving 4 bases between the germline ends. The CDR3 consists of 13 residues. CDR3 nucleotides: TGTGCCAGCAGCCAAGGCCACTACAATGAGCAGTTCTTC. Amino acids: CASSQGHYNEQFF.

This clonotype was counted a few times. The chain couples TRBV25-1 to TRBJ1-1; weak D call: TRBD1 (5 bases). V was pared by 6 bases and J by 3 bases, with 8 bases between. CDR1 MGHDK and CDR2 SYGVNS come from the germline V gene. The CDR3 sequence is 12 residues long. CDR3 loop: CASRRGYTEAFF. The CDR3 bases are TGTGCCAGCAGACGGGGGTACACTGAAGCTTTCTTT.

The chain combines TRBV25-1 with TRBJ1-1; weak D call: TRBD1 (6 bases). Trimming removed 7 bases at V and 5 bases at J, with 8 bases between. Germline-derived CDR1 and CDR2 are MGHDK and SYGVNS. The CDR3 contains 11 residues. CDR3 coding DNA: TGTGCCAGCATCAGGGGTACTGAAGCTTTCTTT. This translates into CASIRGTEAFF.

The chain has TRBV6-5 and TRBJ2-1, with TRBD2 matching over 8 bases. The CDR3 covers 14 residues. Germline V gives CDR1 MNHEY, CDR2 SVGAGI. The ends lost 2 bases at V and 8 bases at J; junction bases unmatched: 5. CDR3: CASSYAGGAYEQFF. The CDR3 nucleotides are TGTGCCAGCAGTTACGCCGGGGGGGCTTATGAGCAGTTCTTC.

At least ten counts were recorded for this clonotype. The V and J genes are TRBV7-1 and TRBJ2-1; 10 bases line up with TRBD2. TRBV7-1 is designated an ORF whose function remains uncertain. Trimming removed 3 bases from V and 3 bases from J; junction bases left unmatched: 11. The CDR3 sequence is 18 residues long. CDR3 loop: CASSSLLKGLAIYNEQFF. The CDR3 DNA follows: TGTGCCAGCAGCTCCCTCTTGAAGGGACTAGCGATCTACAATGAGCAGTTCTTC.

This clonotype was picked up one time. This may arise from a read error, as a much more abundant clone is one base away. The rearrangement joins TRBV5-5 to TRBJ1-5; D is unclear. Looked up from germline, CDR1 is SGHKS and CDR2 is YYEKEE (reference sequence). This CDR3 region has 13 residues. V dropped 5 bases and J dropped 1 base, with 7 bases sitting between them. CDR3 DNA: TGTGCCAGCAGATTAAAGAGCAATCAGCCCCAGCATTTT. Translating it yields CASRLKSNQPQHF.

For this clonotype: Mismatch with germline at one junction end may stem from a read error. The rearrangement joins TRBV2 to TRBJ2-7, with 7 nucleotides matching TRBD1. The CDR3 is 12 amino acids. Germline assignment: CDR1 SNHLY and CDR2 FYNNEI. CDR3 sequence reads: CAGSETGSVQYF. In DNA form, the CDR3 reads TGTGCCGGCAGTGAGACAGGGAGTGTGCAGTACTTC.

CDR3 nucleotides: TGCAGCGTCCCAGACAGGGGCCAATATGGCTACACCTTC. It specifies CSVPDRGQYGYTF. The J gene is TRBJ1-2, the V gene TRBV29-1; 8 bases are shared with TRBD1. J was trimmed by 5 bases and V by 6 bases; bases with no gene match: 8. The CDR3 totals 13 residues. Germline V gives CDR1 SQVTM, CDR2 ANQGSEA.

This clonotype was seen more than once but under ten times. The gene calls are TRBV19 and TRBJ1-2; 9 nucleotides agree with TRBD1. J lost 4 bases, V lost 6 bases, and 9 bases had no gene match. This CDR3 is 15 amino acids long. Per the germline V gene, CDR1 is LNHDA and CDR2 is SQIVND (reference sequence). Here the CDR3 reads CASRRGGQGSYGYTF. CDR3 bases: TGTGCCAGTAGGAGAGGGGGACAGGGTTCCTATGGCTACACCTTC.

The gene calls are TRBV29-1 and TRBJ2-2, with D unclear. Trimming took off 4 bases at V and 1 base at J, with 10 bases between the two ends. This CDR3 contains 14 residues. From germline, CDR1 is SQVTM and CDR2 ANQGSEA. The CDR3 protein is CSVGTPLNTGELFF. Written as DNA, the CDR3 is TGCAGCGTTGGAACCCCTCTGAACACCGGGGAGCTGTTTTTT.

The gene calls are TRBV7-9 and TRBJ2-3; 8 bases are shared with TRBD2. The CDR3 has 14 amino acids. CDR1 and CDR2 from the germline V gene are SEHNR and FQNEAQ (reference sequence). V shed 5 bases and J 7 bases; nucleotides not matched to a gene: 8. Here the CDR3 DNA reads TGTGCCAGCAGCCCTGGACTAGCAATCTATACGCAGTATTTT. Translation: CASSPGLAIYTQYF.

CDR3 nucleotide sequence: TGCAGTGCTAGTAGGGAGACAGGGATTAGCAATCAGCCCCAGCATTTT. Its protein is CSASRETGISNQPQHF. The chain is built from TRBV20-1 and TRBJ1-5, with TRBD1 identical over 7 bases. The V gene end was trimmed by 3 bases and the J gene end by 0 bases; junction bases not matched to a gene: 8. This CDR3 has 16 amino acids. Germline CDR1 and CDR2: DFQATT and SNEGSKA (reference sequence).

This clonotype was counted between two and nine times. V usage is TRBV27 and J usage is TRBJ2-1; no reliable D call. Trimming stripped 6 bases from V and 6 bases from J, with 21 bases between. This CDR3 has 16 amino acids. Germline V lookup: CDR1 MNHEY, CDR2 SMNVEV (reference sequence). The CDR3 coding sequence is TGTGCCAGCAGCCCTAATTCGGGTTACACGCGCAATGAGCAGTTCTTC. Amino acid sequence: CASSPNSGYTRNEQFF.

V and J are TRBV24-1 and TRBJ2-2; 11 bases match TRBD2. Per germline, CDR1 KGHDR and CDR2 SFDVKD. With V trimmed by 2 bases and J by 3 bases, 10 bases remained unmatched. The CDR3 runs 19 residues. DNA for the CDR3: TGTGCCACCAGTGATTCCGTACTAGCGGGAGATGCGGACACCGGGGAGCTGTTTTTT. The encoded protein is CATSDSVLAGDADTGELFF.